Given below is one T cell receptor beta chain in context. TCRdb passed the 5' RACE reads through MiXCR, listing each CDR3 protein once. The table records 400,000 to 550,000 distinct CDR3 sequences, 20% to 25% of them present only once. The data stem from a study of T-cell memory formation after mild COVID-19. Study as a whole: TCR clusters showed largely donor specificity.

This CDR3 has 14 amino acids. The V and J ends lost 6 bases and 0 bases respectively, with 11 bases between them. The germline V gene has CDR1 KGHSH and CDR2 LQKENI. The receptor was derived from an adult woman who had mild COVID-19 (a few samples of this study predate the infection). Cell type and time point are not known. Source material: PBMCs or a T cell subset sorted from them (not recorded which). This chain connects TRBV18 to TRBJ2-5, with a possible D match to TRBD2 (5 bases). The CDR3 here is CASSLGLYQETQYF. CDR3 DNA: TGTGCCAGCTCCCTCGGACTGTACCAAGAGACCCAGTACTTC.